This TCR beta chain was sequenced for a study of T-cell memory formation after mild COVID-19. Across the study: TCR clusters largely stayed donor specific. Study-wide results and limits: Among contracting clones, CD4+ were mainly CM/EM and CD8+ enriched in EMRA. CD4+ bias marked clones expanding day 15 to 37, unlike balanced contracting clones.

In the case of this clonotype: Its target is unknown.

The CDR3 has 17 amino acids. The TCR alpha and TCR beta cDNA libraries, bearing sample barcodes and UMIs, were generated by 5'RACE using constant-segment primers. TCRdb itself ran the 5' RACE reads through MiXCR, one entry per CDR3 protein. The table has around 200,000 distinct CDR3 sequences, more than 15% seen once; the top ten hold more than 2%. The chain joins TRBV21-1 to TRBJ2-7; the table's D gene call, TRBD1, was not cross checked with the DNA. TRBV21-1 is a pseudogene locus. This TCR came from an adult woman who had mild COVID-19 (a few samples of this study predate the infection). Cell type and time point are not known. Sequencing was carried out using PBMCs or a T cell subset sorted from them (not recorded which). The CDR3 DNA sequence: TGTGCCAGCAGCAAAAAAGGAGGGGACAGGGGAGATTACGAGCAGTACTTC. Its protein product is CASSKKGGDRGDYEQYF.